Listed here are 27 T cell receptor beta chains from one sample, sequenced in a study of T-cell memory formation after mild COVID-19 (dated by TCRdb to the early 2020s). To prepare the library, 5' RACE was applied. The run used an Illumina NovaSeq 6000. In-frame beta chains were kept once TCRdb had trimmed the public reads at Q25 with fastp and called clones with MiXCR. Rows are unified per CDR3 protein, each entry keeping the most common DNA and genes. The sample table shows 400,000 to 500,000 distinct CDR3 sequences, and approximately 20% are seen once. The ten largest clonotypes hold 8.4% of the sample. Material: PBMCs or a T cell subset sorted from them (not recorded which). Source of these receptors: an adult woman who had mild COVID-19 (a few samples of this study predate the infection). The sample titles of this study are shuffled in the database, so cell type and time point are left out; the donor was told from shared clones.

This clonotype was picked up many times. The chain is built from TRBV6-5 and TRBJ2-2, with 7 bases lining up with TRBD2. Germline loops: CDR1 MNHEY, CDR2 SVGAGI. This CDR3 is 15 amino acids long. V lost 8 bases, J lost 6 bases, and 12 bases stayed unmatched. CDR3 region: CASSRGGSFAGELFF. The CDR3 nucleotides read TGTGCCAGCTCGAGGGGCGGGAGTTTTGCCGGGGAGCTGTTTTTT.

The chain uses TRBV7-9 and TRBJ2-3; a weak D match, TRBD2 (6 bases). CDR3 size: 15 residues. Germline CDR1 SEHNR, CDR2 FQNEAQ (reference sequence). V lost 1 base, J lost 2 bases, and 10 bases lay in between. This chain's CDR3 is CASSLDSGFTDTQYF. CDR3 in DNA: TGTGCCAGCAGCTTAGATAGCGGATTCACAGATACGCAGTATTTT.

In its sample, this clonotype was seen many times. CDR3: CASSDSATSGGTDTQYF. In DNA form, the CDR3 reads TGTGCCAGCAGTGACTCCGCGACTAGCGGGGGCACAGATACGCAGTATTTT. This rearrangement joins TRBV6-4 to TRBJ2-3; 11 positions match TRBD2. Germline lookup yields CDR1 MRHNA and CDR2 SNTAGT. J was trimmed by 1 base and V by 0 bases; bases with no gene match: 3. The CDR3 contains 17 residues.

The CDR3 DNA reads as TGTGCCAGCAGCCGGGGGCACAGGGGAATGAACACTGAAGCTTTCTTT. It is translated as CASSRGHRGMNTEAFF. This sequence joins TRBV7-6 and TRBJ1-1, with 7 bases matching TRBD1. This CDR3 spans 16 amino acids. From germline, CDR1 is SGHVS and CDR2 FNYEAQ. V shed 5 bases, J shed 0 bases, and the junction held 9 bases outside the gene matches.

This clonotype was found a few times. DNA of the CDR3: TGTGCCAGCAGCCCCCGCGTCTCTGGGACAGGGGACTTATCCCTAGCCCCGAAGACCTACGAGCAGTACTTC. Protein sequence: CASSPRVSGTGDLSLAPKTYEQYF. The chain uses TRBV7-9 and TRBJ2-7, with TRBD1 matching 10 bases. CDR3 length: 24 amino acids. Germline trimming cut 5 bases from V and 2 bases from J; bases unmatched to any gene: 33. Germline lookup yields CDR1 SEHNR and CDR2 FQNEAQ (reference sequence).

The chain couples TRBV20-1 to TRBJ2-3; 15 bases align to TRBD2. Germline V lookup: CDR1 DFQATT, CDR2 SNEGSKA (reference sequence). V lost 6 bases and J lost 4; bases outside the gene matches: 2. This CDR3 spans 14 amino acids. The chain's CDR3 is CSARTSGGADTQYF. The CDR3 nucleotides are TGCAGTGCCAGGACTAGCGGGGGGGCAGATACGCAGTATTTT.

V and J are TRBV20-1 and TRBJ1-3; D ambiguous. Per germline, CDR1 DFQATT and CDR2 SNEGSKA (reference sequence). CDR3 size: 11 residues. CDR3 sequence: CSATNGDTIYF. The CDR3 DNA sequence: TGCAGCGCCACCAACGGGGACACCATATATTTT.

This clonotype was detected a few times. CDR3 in DNA: TGTGCCAGCAGTCAGAGGAGCTCCTACGAGCAGTACTTC. This sequence encodes CASSQRSSYEQYF. The chain combines TRBV7-9 with TRBJ2-7; D gene ambiguous. Trimming cost V 6 bases and J 0 bases, with 9 bases left between them. CDR1 and CDR2 from the germline V gene are SEHNR and FQNEAQ (reference sequence). The CDR3 is 13 amino acids. The complete variable domain, with remaining parts taken from reference TRBV7-9 and TRBJ2-7, reads DTGVSQNPRHKITKRGQNVTFRCDPISEHNRLYWYRQTLGQGPEFLTYFQNEAQLEKSRLLSDRFSAERPKGSFSTLEIQRTEQGDSAMYLCASSQRSSYEQYFGPGTRLTVT.

This chain uses TRBV5-1 with TRBJ1-1; weak D call: TRBD1 (6 bases). Germline V gives CDR1 SGHRS, CDR2 YFSETQ. Trimming stripped 4 bases from V and 4 bases from J, with 20 bases between. The CDR3 has 16 amino acids. CDR3 amino acids: CASSPGTTGGGTEAFF. DNA of the CDR3: TGCGCCAGCAGCCCCGGGACAACAGGAGGTGGCACTGAAGCTTTCTTT.

The chain joins TRBV21-1 to TRBJ1-2; TRBD1 is the table's D call and was not checked against the DNA. TRBV21-1 represents a pseudogene. This CDR3 region has 15 residues. The CDR3 loop reads CASSRSGLGDYGYTF. The CDR3 DNA reads as TGTGCCAGCAGCAGGTCAGGGCTGGGGGACTATGGCTACACCTTC.

The rearrangement joins TRBV18 to TRBJ2-1; possible D gene TRBD2, 5 bases. The germline V gene has CDR1 KGHSH and CDR2 LQKENI. This CDR3 has 16 amino acids. V shed 1 base and J shed 8 bases, with 18 bases lying between them. The CDR3 sequence is CASSPQGVDRFHEQFF. The CDR3 bases are TGTGCCAGCTCACCACAGGGAGTAGATAGATTCCATGAGCAGTTCTTC. The full variable domain, in which reference TRBV18 and TRBJ2-1 provide the parts outside the CDR3, is NAGVMQNPRHLVRRRGQEARLRCSPMKGHSHVYWYRQLPEEGLKFMVYLQKENIIDESGMPKERFSAEFPKEGPSILRIQQVVRGDSAAYFCASSPQGVDRFHEQFFGPGTRLTVL.

In this sample, this clonotype turned up a few times. CDR3 in amino acids: CASSQLGASYNEQFF. DNA for the CDR3: TGCGCCAGCAGCCAATTGGGTGCCAGTTACAATGAGCAGTTCTTC. This rearrangement joins TRBV4-3 to TRBJ2-1; D not resolved. Looked up from germline, CDR1 is LGHNA and CDR2 is YSLEER. V lost 2 bases and J 4 bases, leaving 12 bases between the germline ends. The CDR3 loop spans 15 amino acids.

This clonotype has ten or more counts. V gene TRBV20-1 combines with J gene TRBJ2-7; 7 positions match TRBD1. Germline CDR1 and CDR2: DFQATT and SNEGSKA (reference sequence). The V and J ends lost 5 bases and 5 bases, in that order; junction bases with no gene match: 6. This CDR3 has 12 residues. The CDR3 DNA reads TGCAGTGCTGGGGACAGTATACACGAGCAGTACTTC. It is translated as CSAGDSIHEQYF.

In this sample, this clonotype turned up a few times. The J gene is TRBJ1-4, the V gene TRBV5-1; 7 positions match TRBD1. Germline-derived CDR1 and CDR2 are SGHRS and YFSETQ. This CDR3 has 14 amino acids. Trimming took 1 base from V and 8 from J; bases not matched to a gene: 5. As DNA, the CDR3 is TGCGCCAGCAGCTTGACAGGGGACGGGGAAAAACTGTTTTTT. This encodes CASSLTGDGEKLFF.

This clonotype has just a few counts. The rearrangement uses TRBV7-3 and TRBJ2-2; D is undetermined. V was cut by 5 bases and J by 5 bases, with 9 bases left in between. CDR3 length: 13 amino acids. The V gene's germline CDR1 is SGHTA and CDR2 FQGTGA. CDR3 loop: CASSALVTGELFF. The CDR3 coding sequence is TGTGCCAGCAGCGCCCTAGTAACCGGGGAGCTGTTTTTT.

This clonotype has more than one count but fewer than ten. The chain carries TRBV7-9 and TRBJ2-5; 10 bases align to TRBD2. This CDR3 is built from 18 residues. The germline CDR1 and CDR2 sequences are SEHNR and FQNEAQ (reference sequence). The junction had 16 bases not matched to a gene; V was cut back by 5 bases and J by 4 bases. The CDR3 DNA is TGTGCCAGCAGCCATCACGCGGCCAGCGGGGGGGCAAGAGAGACCCAGTACTTC. This gives the protein CASSHHAASGGARETQYF.

This sequence joins TRBV28 and TRBJ1-1; D remains unclear. The CDR3 sequence is 11 residues long. Between the trimmed V and J ends, which lost 7 bases and 5 bases, there was a span of 8 bases. The germline V gene encodes CDR1 MDHEN and CDR2 SYDVKM. The CDR3 DNA reads as TGTGCCAGCACTCTCGGAACTGAAGCTTTCTTT. This translates into CASTLGTEAFF.

This sequence joins TRBV14 and TRBJ1-2, with TRBD1 identical over 7 bases. Germline assignment: CDR1 SGHDN and CDR2 FVKESK. V was pared by 0 bases and J by 4 bases, with 8 bases of the junction left unmatched. This CDR3 is 16 amino acids long. The CDR3 coding sequence is TGTGCCAGCAGCCAAGATCCCCAGGGGGGAGTCTATGGCTACACCTTC. Its translation: CASSQDPQGGVYGYTF.

The V call is TRBV19, the J call TRBJ1-2, with a weak D call TRBD1 (6 bases). The V gene's germline CDR1 is LNHDA and CDR2 SQIVND (reference sequence). V lost 7 bases, J lost 8 bases, and 23 bases lay in between. The CDR3 runs 15 residues. CDR3 sequence (DNA): TGTGCCAGTAACGACAGAGCCCGGGACAATCACGGCTACACCTTC. This encodes CASNDRARDNHGYTF.

The chain joins TRBV29-1 to TRBJ2-1; 7 bases agree with TRBD1. V shed 1 base and J 5 bases; nucleotides not matched to a gene: 5. The CDR3 is 14 amino acids. Germline CDR1 is SQVTM and CDR2 is ANQGSEA. CDR3 in amino acids: CSVEGQGRDNEQFF. The CDR3 nucleotides read TGCAGCGTTGAAGGACAGGGCAGAGACAATGAGCAGTTCTTC.

This clonotype was observed a few times. The chain combines TRBV9 with TRBJ2-7, with TRBD1 matching over 12 bases. CDR3 size: 14 residues. V gave up 4 bases and J gave up 6 bases; unmatched junction bases: 5. Germline V gene data show CDR1 as SGDLS and CDR2 as YYNGEE. The CDR3 here is CASSKGQGAREQYF. CDR3 nucleotide sequence: TGTGCCAGCAGCAAGGGACAGGGGGCCCGCGAGCAGTACTTC.

This clonotype was counted at least ten times. This chain links TRBV5-1 with TRBJ1-2, with a tentative D call TRBD1 (5 bases). V was pared by 4 bases and J by 5 bases, with 15 bases between. Germline loops: CDR1 SGHRS, CDR2 YFSETQ. The CDR3 runs 14 residues. CDR3 region: CASSALRDGYGYTF. CDR3 sequence (DNA): TGCGCCAGCAGCGCCCTCAGGGATGGGTATGGCTACACCTTC.

The chain employs TRBV19 and TRBJ2-2; TRBD2 might be the D (6 bases). Germline values: CDR1 LNHDA, CDR2 SQIVND (reference sequence). Trimming cost V 3 bases and J 5 bases, with 13 bases left between them. This CDR3 comprises 15 residues. The DNA for the CDR3 is TGTGCCAGTAGTATGGGCGGGGCGGGGACCGGGGAGCTGTTTTTT. Protein sequence: CASSMGGAGTGELFF.

This clonotype has a handful of counts. The chain couples TRBV24-1 to TRBJ2-1; D is perhaps TRBD1 (5 bases). The V end was cut by 5 bases, the J end by 4 bases, with 8 bases between. CDR1 and CDR2 (germline): KGHDR, SFDVKD. This CDR3 has 13 amino acids. The CDR3 DNA reads TGTGCCACCAGTGCCTCAGGGTACAATGAGCAGTTCTTC. Protein product: CATSASGYNEQFF.

The gene calls are TRBV29-1 and TRBJ1-1; D is unclear. Germline CDR1 SQVTM, CDR2 ANQGSEA. The CDR3 consists of 13 residues. The V end was cut by 7 bases, the J end by 2 bases, with 14 bases between. CDR3 nucleotides: TGCAGCGCCCTACCCGGTCCCAACACTGAAGCTTTCTTT. Amino acids: CSALPGPNTEAFF.

The chain couples TRBV12-3 or TRBV12-4 to TRBJ1-4, with D perhaps TRBD1 (6 bases). The CDR3 totals 15 residues. Trimming removed 3 bases from V and 8 bases from J, with 16 bases in between. Here the CDR3 reads CASSLVGRGEEKLFF. DNA for the CDR3: TGTGCCAGCAGTTTGGTGGGCAGGGGTGAGGAAAAACTGTTTTTT.

This clonotype was detected ten times or more. The CDR3 region is CASSYSTSGGSYNEQFF. CDR3 in DNA: TGTGCCAGCAGTTACTCGACTAGCGGGGGGAGTTACAATGAGCAGTTCTTC. V and J are TRBV6-2 or TRBV6-3 and TRBJ2-1; the match to TRBD2 covers 13 bases. Unmatched junction bases numbered 3, after V lost 0 bases and J lost 4 bases. Per germline, CDR1 MNHEY and CDR2 SVGEGT. This CDR3 has 17 amino acids.